These 25 T cell receptor beta chains share one sample of origin, sequenced in a study of blood T cells in healthy people across ages (dated by TCRdb to the mid-2010s). Library construction relied on 5' RACE. A second PCR of about 7 to 12 cycles was performed with a sample-barcoded 5' primer and a J-beta primer mix. TCRdb took the public reads, trimmed them with fastp at Q25, ran MiXCR for clone calling and kept in-frame beta chains. When rows share a CDR3 protein, they turn into one entry using the most common DNA and genes. The sample yields around 2 million distinct CDR3 sequences; roughly two fifths were counted once. The ten largest clones capture 23% of the sample. Sequenced: blood. These receptors all stem from a human donor in good health.

The chain has TRBV7-8 and TRBJ2-3, with 7 nucleotides matching TRBD1. Germline V lookup: CDR1 SGHVS, CDR2 FQNEAQ. Trimming took 5 bases from V and 2 from J; bases not matched to a gene: 7. The CDR3 is made up of 15 amino acids. The CDR3 region is CASSVRDSFTDTQYF. CDR3 DNA sequence: TGTGCCAGCAGCGTCCGGGACAGCTTCACAGATACGCAGTATTTT.

CDR3 coding DNA: TGCAGCGTTTCCGATCCACTCCGCTCTGGGGCCAACGTCCTGACTTTC. Translation gives CSVSDPLRSGANVLTF. The chain recombines TRBV29-1 with TRBJ2-6; the D is unclear. Trimming pared 5 bases from V and 0 bases from J, leaving 14 bases between. CDR1 and CDR2 (germline): SQVTM, ANQGSEA. The CDR3 length is 16 residues.

This clonotype showed up just a few times. This chain links TRBV12-3 or TRBV12-4 with TRBJ2-1; TRBD2 matches 9 bases. This CDR3 comprises 16 residues. V gave up 3 bases and J gave up 8 bases; unmatched junction bases: 11. As DNA, the CDR3 is TGTGCCAGCAGTTTCGCACTAGGTAGCGGGGGTCATGAGCAGTTCTTC. As protein: CASSFALGSGGHEQFF.

J is TRBJ2-4 and V is TRBV7-8, with D tentatively TRBD2 (6 bases). The V end lost 2 bases, the J end lost 13 bases, and 18 bases lay between the germline ends. Germline V lookup: CDR1 SGHVS, CDR2 FQNEAQ. The CDR3 contains 14 residues. This CDR3 is CASSLTRTPSGQYF. The CDR3 DNA reads TGTGCCAGCAGCTTAACCAGAACCCCGAGCGGGCAGTACTTC.

V is TRBV2 and J is TRBJ1-1, with unresolved D. Germline-derived CDR1 and CDR2 are SNHLY and FYNNEI. This CDR3 spans 15 amino acids. V gave up 1 base and J gave up 12 bases, with 21 bases separating them. The CDR3 region has the DNA TGTGCCAGCAGTGAAGAGGTCCTAATGCTTGTCGGAACTTTCTTT. It codes for CASSEEVLMLVGTFF.

The chain couples TRBV13 to TRBJ2-7; D perhaps matches TRBD2 (6 bases). Germline CDR1 PRHDT, CDR2 FYEKMQ (reference sequence). The CDR3 is made up of 14 amino acids. V was shortened by 5 bases and J by 3 bases, with 14 bases between the two germline ends. CDR3 in DNA: TGTGCCAGCAGCGGGGGGTTGGGGATCTACGAGCAGTACTTC. It translates to CASSGGLGIYEQYF.

This clonotype was seen a handful of times. V and J are TRBV5-1 and TRBJ1-1; TRBD1 might be the D (5 bases). The V end lost 0 bases, the J end lost 8 bases, and 11 bases lay between the germline ends. Germline V CDR1 and CDR2: SGHRS, YFSETQ. The CDR3 runs to 13 residues. The CDR3, as DNA: TGCGCCAGCAGCTTGGGATGGGGGAGAGAAGCTTTCTTT. It codes for CASSLGWGREAFF.

V gene TRBV20-1 combines with J gene TRBJ2-7, with a tentative D call TRBD2 (5 bases). CDR1 is DFQATT and CDR2 is SNEGSKA in the germline V gene (reference sequence). CDR3 length: 13 residues. With 1 base removed from V and 0 bases from J, the gap between germline ends came to 7 bases. CDR3 DNA: TGCAGTGCTAGAGTCACTAGCTCCTACGAGCAGTACTTC. It encodes CSARVTSSYEQYF.

Ten or more counts support this clonotype. This chain uses TRBV29-1 with TRBJ2-7; tentative D call: TRBD2 (5 bases). Germline CDR1 is SQVTM and CDR2 is ANQGSEA. Trimming removed 1 base from V and 3 bases from J, with 16 bases in between. This CDR3 spans 15 amino acids. In DNA, the CDR3 is TGCAGCGTTGAAGTCCCGGGGAGTTCAGACTACGAGCAGTACTTC. Residues: CSVEVPGSSDYEQYF.

The V gene is TRBV5-1, the J gene TRBJ2-5; 7 bases agree with TRBD2. Germline lookup yields CDR1 SGHRS and CDR2 YFSETQ. The junction had 5 bases not matched to a gene; V was cut back by 1 base and J by 2 bases. This CDR3 is built from 15 residues. This CDR3 reads CASSLTPGGQETQYF. The CDR3 nucleotides read TGCGCCAGCAGCTTGACGCCGGGGGGACAAGAGACCCAGTACTTC.

V gene TRBV9 combines with J gene TRBJ2-2; 8 positions agree with TRBD2. J was trimmed by 6 bases and V by 4 bases; bases with no gene match: 11. The V gene's germline CDR1 is SGDLS and CDR2 YYNGEE. This CDR3 is built from 16 residues. CDR3 in amino acids: CASSFRRGVNPGELFF. The CDR3 nucleotides are TGTGCCAGCAGCTTTCGGCGGGGGGTCAACCCCGGGGAGCTGTTTTTT.

The chain has TRBV14 and TRBJ2-5; D is unresolved. Trimming removed 0 bases at V and 4 bases at J, with 12 bases between. Germline V CDR1 and CDR2: SGHDN, FVKESK. This CDR3 contains 15 residues. The CDR3 DNA reads as TGTGCCAGCAGCCAAGATATAGAGTGGGGAGAGACCCAGTACTTC. This translates into CASSQDIEWGETQYF.

This clonotype was found a few times. This chain links TRBV28 with TRBJ2-4; no clear D gene. V lost 2 bases, J lost 3 bases, and 8 bases lay in between. Germline CDR1 reads MDHEN; CDR2 reads SYDVKM. The CDR3 sequence is 14 residues long. This CDR3 reads CASSLAEFKNIQYF. The CDR3 nucleotides read TGTGCCAGCAGTTTAGCGGAGTTCAAAAACATTCAGTACTTC.

The rearrangement links TRBV11-3 to TRBJ1-1, with D possibly being TRBD1 (5 bases). V lost 3 bases and J 4 bases, leaving 18 bases between the germline ends. This CDR3 has 16 residues. Germline CDR1 is SGHNT and CDR2 is YENEEA. Written as DNA, the CDR3 is TGTGCCAGCAGCTTCGATGGGGGGGGGGATCGCACTGAAGCTTTCTTT. Translated, it gives CASSFDGGGDRTEAFF.

The chain recombines TRBV7-2 with TRBJ2-3, with 8 bases aligning to TRBD2. The CDR3 is 16 residues long. CDR1 and CDR2 from the germline V gene are SGHTA and FQGNSA. V lost 5 bases and J lost 1; bases outside the gene matches: 8. CDR3 DNA sequence: TGTGCCAGCAGCCCAATAGCGGGAAAACGCACAGATACGCAGTATTTT. This translates into CASSPIAGKRTDTQYF.

This clonotype was seen a handful of times. The V and J genes are TRBV6-5 and TRBJ1-1; 9 bases agree with TRBD1. CDR1 and CDR2 (germline): MNHEY, SVGAGI. Trimming took 5 bases from V and 7 from J; bases not matched to a gene: 11. This CDR3 is built from 15 residues. The chain's CDR3 is CASSRITGGRGEAFF. CDR3 coding DNA: TGTGCCAGCAGTCGGATTACAGGGGGCAGGGGTGAAGCTTTCTTT.

This clonotype came up many times. The rearrangement joins TRBV4-3 to TRBJ2-4, with D perhaps TRBD1 or TRBD2 (6 bases each). From germline, CDR1 is LGHNA and CDR2 YSLEER. The germline V and J ends were trimmed by 0 bases and 8 bases, with 17 bases remaining between them. This CDR3 comprises 16 residues. The CDR3 protein is CASSQEKGGKGDIQYF. CDR3 coding DNA: TGCGCCAGCAGCCAAGAAAAGGGGGGCAAGGGGGACATTCAGTACTTC.

V is TRBV6-6 and J is TRBJ2-3; D remains ambiguous. The germline gives CDR1 MNHNY, CDR2 SVGAGI (reference sequence). The CDR3 runs 15 residues. The ends were cut back, 0 bases at V and 1 base at J, with 8 bases in the middle. The CDR3 region has the DNA TGTGCCAGCAGTTACTCGTTCGGAGGCACAGATACGCAGTATTTT. Translating it yields CASSYSFGGTDTQYF.

This chain links TRBV20-1 with TRBJ2-6; the match to TRBD1 covers 8 bases. V lost 1 base and J lost 3; bases outside the gene matches: 8. The CDR3 consists of 17 residues. Germline-derived CDR1 and CDR2 are DFQATT and SNEGSKA (reference sequence). Here the CDR3 DNA reads TGCAGTGCTAGAGTGGGGCAGGGGGCAGTTGGGGCCAACGTCCTGACTTTC. Protein product: CSARVGQGAVGANVLTF.

This chain's CDR3 is CASSYSRTVKNIQYF. CDR3 coding DNA: TGTGCCAGCAGTTACTCGAGGACAGTCAAAAACATTCAGTACTTC. V is TRBV6-2 or TRBV6-3 and J is TRBJ2-4, with D maybe TRBD1 (6 bases). V gave up 0 bases and J gave up 3 bases, with 9 bases separating them. CDR3 length: 15 residues. Per the germline V gene, CDR1 is MNHEY and CDR2 is SVGEGT.

The DNA of the CDR3 is TGTGCCGTCTACGGGGAAGGGATTCAGTACTTC. Translated: CAVYGEGIQYF. The rearrangement uses TRBV10-3 and TRBJ2-4; TRBD2 might be the D (5 bases). Germline loops: CDR1 ENHRY, CDR2 SYGVKD. V was clipped by 11 bases and J by 10 bases, with 15 bases between them. The CDR3 is made up of 11 amino acids.

This clonotype has a handful of counts. V gene TRBV5-1 combines with J gene TRBJ2-4; D is possibly TRBD1 or TRBD2 (7 bases each). Between the trimmed V and J ends, which lost 4 bases and 8 bases, there was a span of 19 bases. Germline loops: CDR1 SGHRS, CDR2 YFSETQ. CDR3 length equals 15 residues. CDR3 coding DNA: TGCGCCAGCAGCACAATGACAGGGAGGGTGGACATTCAGTACTTC. This encodes CASSTMTGRVDIQYF.

This chain uses TRBV2 with TRBJ1-2; tentatively, D is TRBD1 (6 bases). The V end lost 6 bases, the J end lost 3 bases, and 20 bases lay between the germline ends. CDR1 SNHLY and CDR2 FYNNEI come from the germline V gene. The CDR3 contains 16 residues. Here the CDR3 reads CASSPEGGLPYYGYTF. The CDR3 nucleotides are TGTGCCAGCAGCCCAGAGGGGGGGCTACCCTACTATGGCTACACCTTC.

This chain connects TRBV7-2 to TRBJ2-7; a weak D match, TRBD2 (5 bases). CDR3 length equals 11 residues. Germline V gene data show CDR1 as SGHTA and CDR2 as FQGNSA. V shed 7 bases and J shed 8 bases, with 12 bases lying between them. CDR3 nucleotide sequence: TGTGCCAGCAACCCCGGACTTCAGCAGTACTTC. Encoded protein: CASNPGLQQYF.

The chain couples TRBV3-1 to TRBJ1-2; 10 bases fit TRBD1. V was clipped by 1 base and J by 0 bases; unmatched bases: 8. This CDR3 spans 18 amino acids. In germline, CDR1 is LGHDT, CDR2 YNNKEL (reference sequence). The CDR3 loop is CASSQVGTGDGSNYGYTF. The CDR3 DNA follows: TGTGCCAGCAGCCAAGTGGGGACAGGGGACGGGTCTAACTATGGCTACACCTTC.